Given below is one T cell receptor beta chain in context. Antigen: not known. This CDR3 spans 15 amino acids. The ends lost 0 bases at V and 11 bases at J; junction bases unmatched: 11. Germline V CDR1 and CDR2: SEHNR, FQNEAQ (reference sequence). The data were taken from a study of T cell repertoires in cytomegalovirus infection. Study in general: Recently identified HLA-C-restricted CMV epitopes and well-studied HLA-B-restricted CMV epitopes were used by the study. Based on public TCR beta signatures, there were indications of CMV infection and of a matching HLA type.

Using its own MiXCR run on the reads, TCRdb lists one record per CDR3 protein. This sample has almost 90,000 distinct CDR3 sequences, with 25% to 30% found just once. The chain joins TRBV7-9 to TRBJ1-1, with 8 positions matching TRBD1. The TCR comes from a human donor in good health (CMV status not recorded). Some clones in this sample may be carry-over from other donors' samples. Here the sequenced sample was CD8+ T cells from cultured PBMCs, taken from culture after CMV antigen stimulation. This CDR3 reads CASSLAQGQAREAFF. CDR3 nucleotides: TGTGCCAGCAGCTTAGCGCAGGGACAGGCACGGGAGGCTTTCTTT.